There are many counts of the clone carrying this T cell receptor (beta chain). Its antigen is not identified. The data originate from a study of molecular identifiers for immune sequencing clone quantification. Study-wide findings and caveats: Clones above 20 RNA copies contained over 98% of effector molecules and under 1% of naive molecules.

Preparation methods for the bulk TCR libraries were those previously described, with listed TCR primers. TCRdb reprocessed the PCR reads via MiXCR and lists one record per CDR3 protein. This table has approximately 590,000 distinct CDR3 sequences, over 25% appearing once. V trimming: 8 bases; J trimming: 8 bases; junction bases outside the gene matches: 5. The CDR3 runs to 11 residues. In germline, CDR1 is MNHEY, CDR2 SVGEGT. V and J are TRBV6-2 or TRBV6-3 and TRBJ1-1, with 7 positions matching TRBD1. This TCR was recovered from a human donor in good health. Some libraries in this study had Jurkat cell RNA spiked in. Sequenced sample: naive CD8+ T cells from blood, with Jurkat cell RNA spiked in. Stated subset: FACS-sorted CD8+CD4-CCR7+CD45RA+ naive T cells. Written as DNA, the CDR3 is TGTGCCAGCCACACGACAGGGGAAGCTTTCTTT. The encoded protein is CASHTTGEAFF.